The 29 T cell receptor beta chains below come from one sample, sequenced in a study of T-cell memory formation after mild COVID-19. TCRdb processed the 5' RACE reads anew with MiXCR; each CDR3 protein has one entry. The sample consists of 300,000 to 400,000 distinct CDR3 sequences, 28% of them appearing once. The sequenced material came from PBMCs or a T cell subset sorted from them (not recorded which). Receptor source: an adult woman who had mild COVID-19 (a few samples of this study predate the infection). Cell type and time point are not known.

The chain combines TRBV3-1 with TRBJ1-6; D uncertain. The CDR3 sequence is 14 residues long. V was cut by 1 base and J by 10 bases, with 11 bases left in between. Per the germline V gene, CDR1 is LGHDT and CDR2 is YNNKEL (reference sequence). The chain's CDR3 is CASSQVPFVSPLHF. In nucleotides, the CDR3 is TGTGCCAGCAGCCAAGTCCCGTTTGTGTCACCCCTCCACTTT.

This clonotype occurred a few times. This chain uses TRBV5-1 with TRBJ2-2; D is possibly TRBD1 or TRBD2 (5 bases each). The CDR3 runs to 15 residues. CDR1 is SGHRS, CDR2 YFSETQ, per germline. V was trimmed by 6 bases and J by 6 bases, leaving 18 bases between them. Written as DNA, the CDR3 is TGCGCCAGCAACCCCCAGGGCCCCGGGGCCGGGGAGCTGTTTTTT. As protein: CASNPQGPGAGELFF.

This clonotype was counted only a few times. The J gene is TRBJ2-2, the V gene TRBV5-1; 7 nucleotides line up with TRBD1. CDR3 length: 15 amino acids. Germline trimming cut 1 base from V and 4 bases from J; bases unmatched to any gene: 4. Germline V gives CDR1 SGHRS, CDR2 YFSETQ. In DNA form, the CDR3 reads TGCGCCAGCAGCTTGCAGGGGGTCGGCACCGGGGAGCTGTTTTTT. Translating it yields CASSLQGVGTGELFF.

This clonotype was found a few times. The chain combines TRBV18 with TRBJ1-5, with D perhaps TRBD1 (5 bases). Germline CDR1 is KGHSH and CDR2 is LQKENI. V gave up 0 bases and J gave up 0 bases, with 9 bases separating them. The CDR3 has 16 amino acids. The CDR3 loop reads CASSPPGHYSNQPQHF. CDR3 bases: TGTGCCAGCTCACCACCCGGACACTATAGCAATCAGCCCCAGCATTTT.

This chain connects TRBV5-1 to TRBJ2-3, with 8 bases fitting TRBD1. The CDR3 length is 14 residues. Unmatched junction bases numbered 2, after V lost 0 bases and J lost 5 bases. Per germline, CDR1 SGHRS and CDR2 YFSETQ. The CDR3 DNA follows: TGCGCCAGCAGCTTGGAGACAGGGGAAGATACGCAGTATTTT. It codes for CASSLETGEDTQYF.

V is TRBV5-4 and J is TRBJ2-1, with 16 bases lining up with TRBD2. V gave up 1 base and J gave up 4 bases; unmatched junction bases: 8. CDR1 and CDR2 from the germline V gene are SGHNT and YYREEE (reference sequence). The CDR3 consists of 19 residues. CDR3 residues: CASSLLGLAGGPGYNEQFF. CDR3 coding DNA: TGTGCCAGCAGCTTGTTGGGACTAGCGGGGGGGCCGGGTTACAATGAGCAGTTCTTC.

The chain joins TRBV20-1 to TRBJ2-2; possible D gene TRBD1, 7 bases. The CDR3 sequence is 15 residues long. Deletions cut 5 bases from V and 0 bases from J, with 13 bases between. The germline V gene encodes CDR1 DFQATT and CDR2 SNEGSKA (reference sequence). This CDR3 reads CSADTGEANTGELFF. The CDR3 region has the DNA TGCAGTGCTGACACAGGGGAGGCGAACACCGGGGAGCTGTTTTTT.

V usage is TRBV4-3 and J usage is TRBJ1-2, with TRBD1 as a possible D gene (5 bases). Germline values: CDR1 LGHNA, CDR2 YSLEER. Trimming removed 2 bases from V and 2 bases from J, with 15 bases in between. The CDR3 has 16 amino acids. Here the CDR3 reads CASSQSLMTVNYGYTF. The CDR3 nucleotides read TGCGCCAGCAGCCAAAGCCTAATGACAGTAAACTATGGCTACACCTTC.

The rearrangement joins TRBV10-3 to TRBJ2-1; TRBD1 might be the D (6 bases). This CDR3 is built from 12 residues. V lost 6 bases to trimming and J lost 6 bases, with 9 bases between them. Looked up from germline, CDR1 is ENHRY and CDR2 is SYGVKD. The CDR3 region has the DNA TGTGCCATCAGCGGACAGAGCAATGAGCAGTTCTTC. It encodes CAISGQSNEQFF.

The chain combines TRBV13 with TRBJ2-7; a weak D match, TRBD1 (6 bases). Trimming took 0 bases from V and 1 from J, leaving 13 bases between them. This CDR3 is built from 16 residues. Germline lookup yields CDR1 PRHDT and CDR2 FYEKMQ (reference sequence). CDR3 bases: TGTGCCAGCAGCTTAGGACCGTCCGGACAGTCCTACGAGCAGTACTTC. It yields the protein CASSLGPSGQSYEQYF.

The chain is built from TRBV6-2 or TRBV6-3 and TRBJ2-7; D not certain. Trimming took 3 bases from V and 2 from J, leaving 14 bases between them. Germline V gives CDR1 MNHEY, CDR2 SVGEGT. The CDR3 runs 15 residues. The CDR3: CASSYGPLRAYEQYF. The CDR3 bases are TGTGCCAGCAGTTATGGCCCTTTACGAGCCTACGAGCAGTACTTC.

This clonotype was counted only a few times. V gene TRBV6-1 combines with J gene TRBJ1-1; perhaps TRBD1 as D (5 bases). Germline CDR1 reads MNHNS; CDR2 reads SASEGT. V lost 7 bases to trimming and J lost 1 base, with 13 bases between them. The length of the CDR3 is 14 residues. CDR3 region: CASTAGVRNTEAFF. The DNA for the CDR3 is TGTGCCAGCACCGCGGGGGTTCGGAACACTGAAGCTTTCTTT.

The rearrangement links TRBV10-3 to TRBJ1-2; the D is unclear. The germline V gene has CDR1 ENHRY and CDR2 SYGVKD. Trimming shortened V by 0 bases and J by 4 bases, and 9 bases separated the two germline ends. The CDR3 has 14 residues. CDR3 in DNA: TGTGCCATCAGTGAGTCGGAAGAGAGCTATGGCTACACCTTC. It translates to CAISESEESYGYTF.

This clonotype showed up just a few times. V and J are TRBV9 and TRBJ2-7; 12 bases match TRBD1. The length of the CDR3 is 16 residues. The V and J ends lost 3 bases and 2 bases, in that order; junction bases with no gene match: 6. Germline values: CDR1 SGDLS, CDR2 YYNGEE. The CDR3 nucleotides read TGTGCCAGCAGCGCCCGGGACAGGGGGCGACCCTACGAGCAGTACTTC. Protein sequence: CASSARDRGRPYEQYF.

The table lists this clonotype with a few counts. This chain links TRBV7-2 with TRBJ2-3; D gene unclear. CDR1 and CDR2 (germline): SGHTA, FQGNSA. Trimming took off 0 bases at V and 9 bases at J, with 19 bases between the two ends. The CDR3 has 16 residues. CDR3 nucleotide sequence: TGTGCCAGCAGCTTAGCCCTTAGCTTGGAGTTCCTCACGCAGTATTTT. This translates into CASSLALSLEFLTQYF.

The chain recombines TRBV7-6 with TRBJ2-2, with 11 positions matching TRBD2. J gave up 2 bases and V 5 bases, and 10 bases lay outside the gene matches. Germline V gene data show CDR1 as SGHVS and CDR2 as FNYEAQ. CDR3 length: 18 amino acids. As DNA, the CDR3 is TGTGCCAGCAGCGCCGCTGAACTAGCGGGGGCCAACACCGGGGAGCTGTTTTTT. It specifies CASSAAELAGANTGELFF. The complete variable domain, with remaining parts taken from reference TRBV7-6 and TRBJ2-2, reads GAGVSQSPRYKVTKRGQDVALRCDPISGHVSLYWYRQALGQGPEFLTYFNYEAQQDKSGLPNDRFSAERPEGSISTLTIQRTEQRDSAMYRCASSAAELAGANTGELFFGEGSRLTVL.

The rearrangement links TRBV7-9 to TRBJ1-1, with TRBD1 identical over 9 bases. The CDR3 consists of 15 residues. The germline V gene has CDR1 SEHNR and CDR2 FQNEAQ (reference sequence). The junction had 7 bases not matched to a gene; V was cut back by 6 bases and J by 2 bases. CDR3 nucleotide sequence: TGTGCCAGCAGTCTCCCGGGACAGGGAAACACTGAAGCTTTCTTT. Translation gives CASSLPGQGNTEAFF. Using reference TRBV7-9 and TRBJ1-1 for the parts outside the CDR3, the full variable domain is DTGVSQNPRHKITKRGQNVTFRCDPISEHNRLYWYRQTLGQGPEFLTYFQNEAQLEKSRLLSDRFSAERPKGSFSTLEIQRTEQGDSAMYLCASSLPGQGNTEAFFGQGTRLTVV.

The V gene is TRBV6-2 or TRBV6-3, the J gene TRBJ2-4; no clear D. The V and J ends lost 1 base and 6 bases respectively, with 13 bases between them. From germline, CDR1 is MNHEY and CDR2 SVGEGT. The CDR3 totals 15 residues. The CDR3 protein is CASSYLASRANIQYF. CDR3 nucleotides: TGTGCCAGCAGTTACTTGGCGAGCCGGGCAAACATTCAGTACTTC.

The V gene is TRBV4-1, the J gene TRBJ2-7; the D gene is possibly TRBD1 (6 bases). Germline CDR1 reads MGHRA; CDR2 reads YSYEKL. This CDR3 contains 13 residues. V was trimmed by 4 bases and J by 4 bases, leaving 11 bases between them. The CDR3 reads CASSRTDRYEQYF. CDR3 coding DNA: TGCGCCAGCAGCCGGACAGACAGATACGAGCAGTACTTC.

This chain connects TRBV7-8 to TRBJ1-5, with D perhaps TRBD1 (6 bases). Germline lookup yields CDR1 SGHVS and CDR2 FQNEAQ. This CDR3 contains 15 residues. The V end lost 5 bases, the J end lost 7 bases, and 18 bases lay between the germline ends. The CDR3 loop reads CASSKLGGAGQPQHF. CDR3 coding DNA: TGTGCCAGCAGCAAACTGGGGGGCGCGGGACAGCCCCAGCATTTT. Together with reference TRBV7-8 and TRBJ1-5, the CDR3 gives the full variable domain: GAGVSQSPRYKVAKRGQDVALRCDPISGHVSLFWYQQALGQGPEFLTYFQNEAQLDKSGLPSDRFFAERPEGSVSTLKIQRTQQEDSAVYLCASSKLGGAGQPQHFGDGTRLSIL.

The chain combines TRBV18 with TRBJ2-7; possibly TRBD1 for D (5 bases). CDR1 KGHSH and CDR2 LQKENI come from the germline V gene. There are 14 residues in the CDR3. The germline V and J ends were trimmed by 1 base and 5 bases, with 12 bases remaining between them. The DNA for the CDR3 is TGTGCCAGCTCACCACGGCAGGGAAGGAACGAGCAGTACTTC. Its protein is CASSPRQGRNEQYF.

The V call is TRBV12-3 or TRBV12-4, the J call TRBJ1-1, with D perhaps matching TRBD1 (5 bases). V was trimmed by 6 bases and J by 10 bases, leaving 15 bases between them. The CDR3 is 12 amino acids. CDR3 residues: CASREGTVGAFF. The DNA of the CDR3 is TGTGCCAGCAGAGAGGGGACTGTCGGAGCTTTCTTT.

This clonotype was seen a few times. The chain employs TRBV11-2 and TRBJ2-3; no firm D call. Germline CDR1 SGHAT, CDR2 FQNNGV. The V end was cut by 5 bases, the J end by 7 bases, with 10 bases between. The CDR3 consists of 12 residues. The CDR3 sequence: CASSLGVYTQYF. CDR3 nucleotides: TGTGCCAGCAGCCTAGGAGTGTATACGCAGTATTTT.

The chain is built from TRBV7-9 and TRBJ2-4; 8 bases line up with TRBD2. CDR1 SEHNR and CDR2 FQNEAQ come from the germline V gene (reference sequence). The V segment lost 5 bases and the J segment 1 base; nucleotides outside the gene matches: 4. The CDR3 runs to 15 residues. CDR3 bases: TGTGCCAGCAGCGCAAGCGGGAGTGCCAAAAACATTCAGTACTTC. It translates to CASSASGSAKNIQYF.

In this sample, this clonotype turned up a few times. The chain is built from TRBV20-1 and TRBJ2-5; the match to TRBD1 covers 11 bases. The germline gives CDR1 DFQATT, CDR2 SNEGSKA (reference sequence). This CDR3 spans 16 amino acids. Trimming removed 3 bases from V and 1 base from J; junction bases left unmatched: 7. CDR3 DNA sequence: TGCAGTGCTAGGGGGGACAGGGGGACTACCCAAGAGACCCAGTACTTC. Amino acids: CSARGDRGTTQETQYF.

The chain couples TRBV7-2 to TRBJ2-1, with D perhaps matching TRBD1 (5 bases). The germline V gene encodes CDR1 SGHTA and CDR2 FQGNSA. This CDR3 has 14 amino acids. Between the trimmed V and J ends, which lost 4 bases and 7 bases, there was a span of 14 bases. CDR3 coding DNA: TGTGCCAGCAGCTCCTCGGACAAGCGAAATGAGCAGTTCTTC. This codes for CASSSSDKRNEQFF.

This clonotype was seen at least ten times. This sequence joins TRBV6-2 or TRBV6-3 and TRBJ2-2; D is perhaps TRBD1 (5 bases). The germline V gene encodes CDR1 MNHEY and CDR2 SVGEGT. V was clipped by 2 bases and J by 5 bases, with 9 bases between them. The CDR3 runs 14 residues. As DNA, the CDR3 is TGTGCCAGCAGTTACGGGGCAGAGACCGGGGAGCTGTTTTTT. Its translation is CASSYGAETGELFF.

This clonotype was seen a few times. J is TRBJ1-1 and V is TRBV12-3 or TRBV12-4, with unresolved D. V dropped 0 bases and J dropped 0 bases, with 8 bases sitting between them. CDR3 size: 15 residues. The CDR3 spells CASSLARGLNTEAFF. The CDR3 bases are TGTGCCAGCAGTTTAGCGAGAGGCTTGAACACTGAAGCTTTCTTT.

The chain employs TRBV29-1 and TRBJ2-7; no reliable D call. V was cut by 0 bases and J by 3 bases, with 6 bases left in between. Germline V gene sequence: CDR1 SQVTM, CDR2 ANQGSEA. This CDR3 is 12 amino acids long. The CDR3 region has the DNA TGCAGCGTTGAAGATGTAGGCTACGAGCAGTACTTC. It codes for CSVEDVGYEQYF.